This TCR beta chain was sequenced during a study of cytomegalovirus exposure and HLA in healthy donors. This clone came up a few times. The antigen remains unidentified. 60 Vbeta and 13 Jbeta primers were used in PCR. Libraries were prepared by immunoSEQ multiplex PCR; TCRdb keeps only in-frame clonotypes and omits some of them. The sample carries about 160,000 clones, approximately 80% recorded once. The CDR3 totals 13 residues. Germline lookup yields CDR1 SGHNT and CDR2 YENEEA. Study-wide results and caveats: According to the study, 160 or so TCR beta chains were cytomegalovirus-associated. About 87% or about 30% of the time was how often most TCR beta V segments were productive, according to an earlier analysis.

The material sequenced was PBMCs. The clonotype comes from a male donor in good health and CMV-seronegative. The J gene is TRBJ2-5, the V gene TRBV11-3; a weak D match, TRBD2 (5 bases). The tail of the sequence fits TRBJ2-7 better, so the J call may be wrong. CDR3 sequence reads: CASSFGVSYEQYF. The DNA of the CDR3 is TGTGCCAGCAGCTTCGGGGTCTCCTACGAGCAGTACTTC.